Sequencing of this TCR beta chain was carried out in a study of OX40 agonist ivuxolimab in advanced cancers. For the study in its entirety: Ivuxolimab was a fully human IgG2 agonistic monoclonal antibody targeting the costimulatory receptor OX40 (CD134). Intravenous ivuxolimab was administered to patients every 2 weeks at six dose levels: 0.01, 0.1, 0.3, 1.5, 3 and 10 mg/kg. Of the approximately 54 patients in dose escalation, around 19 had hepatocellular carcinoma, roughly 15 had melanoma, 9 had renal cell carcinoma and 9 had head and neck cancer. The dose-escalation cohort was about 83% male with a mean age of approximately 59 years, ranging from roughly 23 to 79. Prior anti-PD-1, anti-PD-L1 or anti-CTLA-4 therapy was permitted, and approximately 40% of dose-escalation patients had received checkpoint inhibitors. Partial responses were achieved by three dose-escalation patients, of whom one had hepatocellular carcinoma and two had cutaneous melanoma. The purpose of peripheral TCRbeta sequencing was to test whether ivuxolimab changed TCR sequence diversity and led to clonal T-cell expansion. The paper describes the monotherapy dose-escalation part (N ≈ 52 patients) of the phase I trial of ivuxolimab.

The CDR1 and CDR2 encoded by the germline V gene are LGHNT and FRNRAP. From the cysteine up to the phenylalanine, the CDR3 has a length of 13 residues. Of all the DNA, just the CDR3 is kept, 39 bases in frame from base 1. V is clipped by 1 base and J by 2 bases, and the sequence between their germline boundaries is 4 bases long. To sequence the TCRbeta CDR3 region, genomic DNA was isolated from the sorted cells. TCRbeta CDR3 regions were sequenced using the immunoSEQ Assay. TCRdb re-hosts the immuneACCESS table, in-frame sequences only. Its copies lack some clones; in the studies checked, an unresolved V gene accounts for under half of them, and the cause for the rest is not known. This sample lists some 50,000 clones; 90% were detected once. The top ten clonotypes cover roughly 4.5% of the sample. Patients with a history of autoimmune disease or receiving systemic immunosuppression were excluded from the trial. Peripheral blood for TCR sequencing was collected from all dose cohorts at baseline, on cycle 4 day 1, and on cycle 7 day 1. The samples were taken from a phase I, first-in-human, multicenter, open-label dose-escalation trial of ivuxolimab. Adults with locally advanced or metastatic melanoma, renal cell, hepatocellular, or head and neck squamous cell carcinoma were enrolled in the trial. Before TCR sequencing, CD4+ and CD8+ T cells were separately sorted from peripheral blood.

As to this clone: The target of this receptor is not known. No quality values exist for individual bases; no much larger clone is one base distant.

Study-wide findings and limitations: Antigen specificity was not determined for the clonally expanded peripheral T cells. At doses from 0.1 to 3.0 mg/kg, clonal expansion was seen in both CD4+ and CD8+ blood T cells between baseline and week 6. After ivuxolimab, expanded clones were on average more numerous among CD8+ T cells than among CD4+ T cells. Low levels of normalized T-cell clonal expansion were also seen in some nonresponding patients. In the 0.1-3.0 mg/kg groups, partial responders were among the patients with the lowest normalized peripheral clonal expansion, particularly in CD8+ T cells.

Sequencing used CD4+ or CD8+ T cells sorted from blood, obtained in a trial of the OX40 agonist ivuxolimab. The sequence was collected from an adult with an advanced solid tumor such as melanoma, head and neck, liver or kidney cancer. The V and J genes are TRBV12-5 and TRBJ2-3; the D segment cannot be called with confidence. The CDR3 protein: CASGLGLTDTQYF. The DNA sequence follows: TGTGCTAGTGGTTTGGGCCTCACAGATACGCAGTATTTT.